This TCR beta chain is drawn from a study of shared clonotypes between healthy human individuals. Trimming cost V 1 base and J 2 bases; bases outside gene matches: 5. Germline V lookup: CDR1 MDHEN, CDR2 SYDVKM. The CDR3 sequence is 17 residues long. This clone was counted a single time. The antigen is not known. Notes on the study in general: Unshared clonotypes carried lower generation probabilities than those common to all four donors. With several donors compared, 5% to 5.5% of naive CD4 clonotypes were shared.

TCRdb's copy holds only in-frame clones and misses some; the assay was immunoSEQ multiplex PCR. Of 2 million to 3 million clones detected, around nine tenths appear once; the ten largest clones hold under 0.15%. J is TRBJ1-5 and V is TRBV28, with TRBD1 matching 10 bases. This receptor was obtained from a man between 18 and 29 years old in good health. Source material: naive CD4+ T cells sorted from blood. Documented subset: CD45RA+ positively selected. CDR3 bases: TGTGCCAGCAGTTTATTAGGGGGGACAGGGGGCAATCAGCCCCAGCATTTT. Its translation: CASSLLGGTGGNQPQHF.